Following are 12 T cell receptor beta chains from one sample sequenced in a study of beta chain features in type 1 diabetes. These TCRs' antigens remain unknown. Every isolated RNA sample was fully reverse transcribed, so sequencing captured expressed TCRB transcripts. TCRdb's copy holds only in-frame clones and misses some; the assay was immunoSEQ multiplex PCR. Of 400,000 or so clones listed, roughly 12% are singletons. Study-level points and caveats: Among patients with Type 1 diabetes, TCRB CDR3s were moderately but significantly shorter in every one of the four CD4+ subsets.

Sequences were obtained from naive CD4+ T cells from blood. These receptor sequences come from a young woman with type 1 diabetes.

This clone was picked up a small number of times. V gene TRBV5-1 combines with J gene TRBJ2-1, with 10 bases that match TRBD2. The CDR3 has 15 amino acids. Trimming at V came to 5 bases and at J to 6 bases, leaving 8 bases not matched to a gene. The germline gives CDR1 SGHRS, CDR2 YFSETQ. As DNA, the CDR3 is TGCGCCAGCAGGGCAGCGGGAGGGCCCCCCAATGAGCAGTTCTTC. Its translation is CASRAAGGPPNEQFF. Full variable domain (rest looked up from reference TRBV5-1 and TRBJ2-1): KAGVTQTPRYLIKTRGQQVTLSCSPISGHRSVSWYQQTPGQGLQFLFEYFSETQRNKGNFPGRFSGRQFSNSRSEMNVSTLELGDSALYLCASRAAGGPPNEQFFGPGTRLTVL.

This clone was seen once. The J gene is TRBJ2-7, the V gene TRBV5-4, with 13 bases aligning to TRBD2. V shed 0 bases, J shed 3 bases, and the junction held 6 bases outside the gene matches. CDR1 and CDR2 (germline): SGHNT, YYREEE (reference sequence). This CDR3 contains 17 residues. CDR3 residues: CASSLGLAGGGDYEQYF. CDR3 nucleotides: TGTGCCAGCAGCTTGGGACTAGCGGGAGGAGGTGACTACGAGCAGTACTTC.

The J gene is TRBJ2-2, the V gene TRBV21-1; the D call of TRBD1 is as the table states it, not checked on the DNA. TRBV21-1 is an annotated pseudogene. CDR3 size: 17 residues. The CDR3 is CASSRDRSTRGTGELFF. The CDR3 DNA reads as TGTGCCAGCAGCCGGGACAGGTCTACCCGGGGCACCGGGGAGCTGTTTTTT.

The CDR3: CASSYSSRRYEQYF. DNA of the CDR3: TGTGCCAGCAGTTACTCATCGCGGAGATACGAGCAGTACTTC. This rearrangement joins TRBV6-5 to TRBJ2-7; D ambiguous. Germline V gives CDR1 MNHEY, CDR2 SVGAGI. The CDR3 contains 14 residues. V was clipped by 0 bases and J by 4 bases, with 10 bases between them.

This clone turned up a few times. DNA for the CDR3: TGTGCCAGCACCCTTGGCGGGAGTGGGATAAACATTCAGTACTTC. Translation gives CASTLGGSGINIQYF. The chain carries TRBV28 and TRBJ2-4; 7 bases map to TRBD2. The CDR3 contains 15 residues. Germline V lookup: CDR1 MDHEN, CDR2 SYDVKM. The trim removed 7 bases at V and 6 bases at J, leaving 12 bases unmatched.

This clone appeared a few times. CDR3 amino acids: CASSLSGRAEFF. In DNA form, the CDR3 reads TGTGCCAGCAGTCTTAGCGGGAGGGCTGAGTTCTTC. The V and J genes are TRBV28 and TRBJ2-1; 11 nucleotides align to TRBD2. CDR3 length: 12 amino acids. Per the germline V gene, CDR1 is MDHEN and CDR2 is SYDVKM. Unmatched junction bases numbered 5, after V lost 5 bases and J lost 14 bases.

The chain combines TRBV7-8 with TRBJ1-5; tentative D call: TRBD1 (6 bases). V lost 4 bases and J lost 1, with 8 bases in between. The CDR3 consists of 14 residues. The V gene's germline CDR1 is SGHVS and CDR2 FQNEAQ. The chain's CDR3 is CASSYGQSNQPQHF. Here the CDR3 DNA reads TGTGCCAGCAGCTATGGACAGAGCAATCAGCCCCAGCATTTT.

The rearrangement joins TRBV27 to TRBJ1-1, with D hard to call. The CDR3 covers 13 residues. Germline assignment: CDR1 MNHEY and CDR2 SMNVEV (reference sequence). Trimming stripped 6 bases from V and 1 base from J, with 9 bases between. CDR3 bases: TGTGCCAGCAGCCCGACTGAGAACACTGAAGCTTTCTTT. Its protein product is CASSPTENTEAFF.

This clone was recorded a few times. The genes are TRBV9 and TRBJ1-2; 7 nucleotides agree with TRBD1. Looked up from germline, CDR1 is SGDLS and CDR2 is YYNGEE. V trimming: 1 base; J trimming: 4 bases; junction bases outside the gene matches: 1. The CDR3 is made up of 13 amino acids. CDR3 coding DNA: TGTGCCAGCAGCGTATCAGGGGGCTATGGCTACACCTTC. Translated: CASSVSGGYGYTF.

This clone was detected a few times. The gene calls are TRBV7-9 and TRBJ2-5; 7 bases match TRBD1. This CDR3 has 15 amino acids. Germline V gene lookup returns CDR1 SEHNR and CDR2 FQNEAQ (reference sequence). V was clipped by 5 bases and J by 4 bases; unmatched bases: 10. The chain's CDR3 is CASSLTTGLAETQYF. For the CDR3, the DNA is TGTGCCAGCAGCCTCACGACAGGGTTAGCAGAGACCCAGTACTTC.

This clone appeared a few times. The chain is built from TRBV11-2 and TRBJ1-3; D is unclear. The CDR3 is made up of 14 amino acids. Trimming left V 2 bases short and J 3 bases short, with 8 bases between. Germline V CDR1 and CDR2: SGHAT, FQNNGV. CDR3 residues: CASSLIRVGNTIYF. DNA for the CDR3: TGTGCCAGCAGCTTAATCCGGGTTGGAAACACCATATATTTT.

The chain employs TRBV29-1 and TRBJ1-2; D unclear. Germline V gives CDR1 SQVTM, CDR2 ANQGSEA. CDR3 length: 12 amino acids. V lost 3 bases, J lost 7 bases, and 12 bases lay in between. CDR3 residues: CSVDQSGGGYTF. The CDR3, as DNA: TGCAGCGTTGACCAATCTGGCGGTGGCTACACCTTC.